These 21 T cell receptor beta chains were sequenced from one sample in a study of cytomegalovirus exposure and HLA in healthy donors. The PCR had 60 Vbeta and 13 Jbeta primers. Libraries were prepared by immunoSEQ multiplex PCR; TCRdb keeps only in-frame clonotypes and omits some of them. This sample carries some 210,000 clones, approximately 83% of them seen once, and the ten largest clones take roughly 10%. Sequenced: PBMCs. All receptors come from a woman in her forties or fifties in good health and CMV-seropositive.

This sequence joins TRBV6-5 and TRBJ1-4; D is unclear. CDR3 length: 12 residues. V lost 7 bases to trimming and J lost 2 bases, with 5 bases between them. Germline CDR1 reads MNHEY; CDR2 reads SVGAGI. CDR3: CASTVTNEKLFF. CDR3 nucleotides: TGTGCCAGCACCGTTACTAATGAAAAACTGTTTTTT.

The rearrangement uses TRBV7-8 and TRBJ2-2; D ambiguous. Germline CDR1 reads SGHVS; CDR2 reads FQNEAQ. The V and J ends lost 6 bases and 4 bases respectively, with 3 bases between them. The CDR3 is 11 residues long. The CDR3 sequence is CASRATGELFF. The CDR3 bases are TGTGCCAGCAGGGCCACCGGGGAGCTGTTTTTT.

The chain is built from TRBV12-5 and TRBJ2-1, with 9 bases lining up with TRBD1. Germline CDR1 reads LGHNT; CDR2 reads FRNRAP. The CDR3 is 15 amino acids. With 3 bases clipped from V and 6 bases from J, the junction kept 6 bases outside the gene matches. The DNA for the CDR3 is TGTGCTAGTGGTTTAACAGGGGGCCAAGTCAATGAGCAGTTCTTC. Amino acid sequence: CASGLTGGQVNEQFF.

The CDR3 DNA reads as TGCGCCAGCAGCCAGACCCCGGGGGCGAACACCGGGGAGCTGTTTTTT. This encodes CASSQTPGANTGELFF. The J gene is TRBJ2-2, the V gene TRBV4-1, with D possibly TRBD2 on 6 matching bases. V lost 3 bases to trimming and J lost 0 bases, with 11 bases between them. Looked up from germline, CDR1 is MGHRA and CDR2 is YSYEKL. The CDR3 consists of 16 residues.

J is TRBJ2-1 and V is TRBV7-7, with D perhaps TRBD2 (7 bases). This CDR3 has 16 residues. From germline, CDR1 is SSHAT and CDR2 FNYEAQ (reference sequence). Trimming cost V 3 bases and J 2 bases, with 14 bases left between them. This CDR3 is CASSFRGGDPYNEQFF. The DNA of the CDR3 is TGTGCCAGCAGCTTTAGGGGGGGGGACCCCTACAATGAGCAGTTCTTC.

The chain carries TRBV6-5 and TRBJ2-3, with D perhaps matching TRBD1 (5 bases). The CDR3 is made up of 15 amino acids. Looked up from germline, CDR1 is MNHEY and CDR2 is SVGAGI. The V and J ends lost 0 bases and 6 bases respectively, with 13 bases between them. The CDR3 DNA follows: TGTGCCAGCAGTTACTCCCAGGGTCAAGCGGATACGCAGTATTTT. Translating it yields CASSYSQGQADTQYF.

The genes are TRBV13 and TRBJ2-4; 8 bases fit TRBD2. With V trimmed by 0 bases and J by 7 bases, 5 bases remained unmatched. In germline, CDR1 is PRHDT, CDR2 FYEKMQ (reference sequence). This CDR3 region has 15 residues. The CDR3 loop reads CASSLGGGARNIQYF. The CDR3 DNA is TGTGCCAGCAGCTTAGGCGGGGGGGCCCGGAACATTCAGTACTTC.

The rearrangement joins TRBV5-4 to TRBJ1-2, with TRBD1 matching 7 bases. Germline V gene data show CDR1 as SGHNT and CDR2 as YYREEE (reference sequence). CDR3 length: 15 residues. V lost 4 bases to trimming and J lost 0 bases; unmatched junction nucleotides: 6. Here the CDR3 reads CASSLGTDTNYGYTF. The CDR3 DNA is TGTGCCAGCAGCCTGGGGACAGATACTAACTATGGCTACACCTTC.

This rearrangement joins TRBV7-2 to TRBJ1-2, with a weak D call TRBD1 (5 bases). Germline CDR1 reads SGHTA; CDR2 reads FQGNSA. Trimming removed 5 bases from V and 1 base from J, with 14 bases in between. This CDR3 is 15 amino acids long. Written as DNA, the CDR3 is TGTGCCAGCAGCACAGACAGTAACATTAACTATGGCTACACCTTC. Its translation: CASSTDSNINYGYTF.

The rearrangement uses TRBV5-1 and TRBJ1-4; weak D call: TRBD1 (5 bases). The CDR3 extends over 14 amino acids. Deletions cut 5 bases from V and 4 bases from J, with 12 bases between. Germline lookup yields CDR1 SGHRS and CDR2 YFSETQ. The CDR3 bases are TGCGCCAGCAGTCCAGGGTTATATAATGAAAAACTGTTTTTT. As protein: CASSPGLYNEKLFF.

The gene calls are TRBV19 and TRBJ2-7, with 9 bases lining up with TRBD1. This CDR3 spans 14 amino acids. Germline values: CDR1 LNHDA, CDR2 SQIVND (reference sequence). Trimming removed 6 bases from V and 3 bases from J; junction bases left unmatched: 6. CDR3: CASRRRDRDYEQYF. The CDR3 coding sequence is TGTGCCAGTAGGCGCCGGGACAGGGACTACGAGCAGTACTTC.

As DNA, the CDR3 is TGTGCCAGCACCGGCCCGGGACACATTAACTATGGCTACACCTTC. Protein sequence: CASTGPGHINYGYTF. The V and J genes are TRBV7-2 and TRBJ1-2, with D tentatively TRBD1 (6 bases). The CDR3 runs to 15 residues. From germline, CDR1 is SGHTA and CDR2 FQGNSA. V was trimmed by 7 bases and J by 1 base, leaving 16 bases between them.

The V gene is TRBV6-6, the J gene TRBJ1-1, with D possibly TRBD1 on 5 matching bases. The germline V gene encodes CDR1 MNHNY and CDR2 SVGAGI (reference sequence). V was clipped by 7 bases and J by 0 bases, with 6 bases between them. The CDR3 runs 12 residues. The CDR3 here is CASTRVNTEAFF. CDR3 in DNA: TGTGCCAGCACCAGGGTGAACACTGAAGCTTTCTTT.

A single count supports this clone. The chain uses TRBV7-8 and TRBJ1-5, with no clear D. The CDR3 has 15 amino acids. Germline assignment: CDR1 SGHVS and CDR2 FQNEAQ. The V end lost 4 bases, the J end lost 3 bases, and 13 bases lay between the germline ends. In DNA form, the CDR3 reads TGTGCCAGCAGCTACGCGGCGGGATCCAATCAGCCCCAGCATTTT. Protein sequence: CASSYAAGSNQPQHF.

The V gene is TRBV4-1, the J gene TRBJ1-2; tentative D call: TRBD1 (5 bases). The CDR3 extends over 15 amino acids. Trimming left V 0 bases short and J 6 bases short, with 14 bases between. CDR1 MGHRA and CDR2 YSYEKL come from the germline V gene. The CDR3 reads CASSQDSNRYDGYTF. CDR3 coding DNA: TGCGCCAGCAGCCAAGATAGCAACAGGTACGATGGCTACACCTTC.

The sample holds a few counts of this clone. The chain combines TRBV9 with TRBJ2-3; no reliable D call. The length of the CDR3 is 13 residues. The V gene lost 1 base and the J gene lost 3 bases, with 6 bases spanning the gap. Germline loops: CDR1 SGDLS, CDR2 YYNGEE. The CDR3 region has the DNA TGTGCCAGCAGCGTAATTCCTACAGATACGCAGTATTTT. This encodes CASSVIPTDTQYF.

This clone has more than one count but fewer than ten. The V and J genes are TRBV4-2 and TRBJ1-5, with TRBD1 matching over 7 bases. Germline V lookup: CDR1 LGHNA, CDR2 YNFKEQ. This CDR3 is 14 amino acids long. V lost 4 bases to trimming and J lost 9 bases; unmatched junction nucleotides: 9. CDR3 sequence (DNA): TGTGCCAGCAGCCGAGCCACAGGGGCCTCGCCCCAGCATTTT. Its protein is CASSRATGASPQHF.

The chain combines TRBV5-1 with TRBJ2-5, with a tentative D call TRBD2 (5 bases). The length of the CDR3 is 14 residues. Trimming removed 3 bases at V and 5 bases at J, with 14 bases between. Germline V gives CDR1 SGHRS, CDR2 YFSETQ. The CDR3 DNA sequence: TGCGCCAGCAGCTCCCGTCCGGGGTTCGAGACCCAGTACTTC. Translation: CASSSRPGFETQYF.

The rearrangement uses TRBV2 and TRBJ1-5; 9 bases fit TRBD1. This CDR3 contains 15 residues. V was pared by 6 bases and J by 7 bases, with 10 bases of the junction left unmatched. In germline, CDR1 is SNHLY, CDR2 FYNNEI. CDR3 protein: CASSPEGDREQPQHF. CDR3 nucleotide sequence: TGTGCCAGCAGCCCAGAAGGGGACAGGGAACAGCCCCAGCATTTT.

A few counts support this clone. The J gene is TRBJ1-5, the V gene TRBV19, with TRBD1 as a possible D gene (6 bases). The CDR3 runs to 17 residues. CDR1 and CDR2 from the germline V gene are LNHDA and SQIVND (reference sequence). Trimming removed 2 bases at V and 1 base at J, with 15 bases between. This CDR3 is CASSISSRGGSNQPQHF. Here the CDR3 DNA reads TGTGCCAGTAGTATATCCTCCAGGGGCGGAAGCAATCAGCCCCAGCATTTT.

The chain couples TRBV10-3 to TRBJ2-1; 8 bases match TRBD1. Germline V CDR1 and CDR2: ENHRY, SYGVKD. The CDR3 is 12 residues long. After removal of 9 bases from V and 8 bases from J, the junction contained 6 bases not matched to a gene. For the CDR3, the DNA is TGTGCCATTTCAGGGGGCGAGGATGAGCAGTTCTTC. Translating gives CAISGGEDEQFF.